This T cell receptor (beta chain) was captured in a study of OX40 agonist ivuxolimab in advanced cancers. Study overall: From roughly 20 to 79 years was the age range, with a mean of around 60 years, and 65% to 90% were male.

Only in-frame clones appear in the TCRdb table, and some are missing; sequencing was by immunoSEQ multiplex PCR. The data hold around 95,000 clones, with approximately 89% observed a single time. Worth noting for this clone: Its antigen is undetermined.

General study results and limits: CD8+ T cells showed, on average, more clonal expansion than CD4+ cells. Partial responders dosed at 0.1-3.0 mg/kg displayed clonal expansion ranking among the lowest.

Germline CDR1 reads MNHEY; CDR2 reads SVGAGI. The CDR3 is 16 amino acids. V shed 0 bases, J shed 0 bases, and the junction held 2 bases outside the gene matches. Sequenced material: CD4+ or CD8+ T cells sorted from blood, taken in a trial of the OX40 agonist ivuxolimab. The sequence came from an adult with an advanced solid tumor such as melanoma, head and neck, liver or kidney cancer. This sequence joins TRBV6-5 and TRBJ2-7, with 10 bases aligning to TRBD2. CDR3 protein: CASSYSASGGSYEQYF. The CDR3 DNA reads TGTGCCAGCAGTTACTCTGCTAGCGGGGGCTCCTACGAGCAGTACTTC.